This TCR beta chain emerged from a study of shared T cell receptors in the human thymus. CDR1 and CDR2 (germline): PRHDT, FYEKMQ (reference sequence). CDR3 length: 12 residues. This table comes from immunoSEQ multiplex PCR, and its TCRdb copy is limited to in-frame clones, with some not included. In the table there are roughly 500,000 clones, approximately 80% of which are singletons. This sample also appeared in a second study, on human thymus T cells.

Sequences were obtained from thymocytes. The gene calls are TRBV13 and TRBJ2-5, with D perhaps matching TRBD2 (5 bases). TRBJ2-7 explains the end of the DNA better; the J call may be wrong. This TCR derives from a boy less than two years old with a congenital heart defect. CDR3 nucleotide sequence: TGTGCCGTCGGGAACGAGAGGCGCGAGCAGTACTTC. It translates to CAVGNERREQYF.